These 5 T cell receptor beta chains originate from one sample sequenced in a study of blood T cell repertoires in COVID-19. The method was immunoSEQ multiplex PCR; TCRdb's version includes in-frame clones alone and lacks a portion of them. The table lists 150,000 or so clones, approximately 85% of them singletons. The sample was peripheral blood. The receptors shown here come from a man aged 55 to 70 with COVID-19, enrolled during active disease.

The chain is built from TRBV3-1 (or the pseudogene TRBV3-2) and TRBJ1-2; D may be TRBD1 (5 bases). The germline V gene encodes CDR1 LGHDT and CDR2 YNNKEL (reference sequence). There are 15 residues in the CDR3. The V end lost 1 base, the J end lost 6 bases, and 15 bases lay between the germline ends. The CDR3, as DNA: TGTGCCAGCAGCCAAGGGGGAGCGGGGACCAATGGCTACACCTTC. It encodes CASSQGGAGTNGYTF.

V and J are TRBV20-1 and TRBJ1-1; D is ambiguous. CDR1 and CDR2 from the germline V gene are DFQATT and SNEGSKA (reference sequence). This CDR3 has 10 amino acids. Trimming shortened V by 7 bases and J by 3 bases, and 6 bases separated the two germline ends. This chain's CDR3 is CSVGDTEAFF. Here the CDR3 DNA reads TGCAGTGTGGGAGACACTGAAGCTTTCTTT.

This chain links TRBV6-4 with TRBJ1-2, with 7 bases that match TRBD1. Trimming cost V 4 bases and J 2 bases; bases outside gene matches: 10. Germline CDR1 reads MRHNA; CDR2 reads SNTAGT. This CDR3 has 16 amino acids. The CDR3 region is CASSATTGQSNYGYTF. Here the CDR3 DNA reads TGTGCCAGCAGTGCAACAACGGGACAGAGCAACTATGGCTACACCTTC.

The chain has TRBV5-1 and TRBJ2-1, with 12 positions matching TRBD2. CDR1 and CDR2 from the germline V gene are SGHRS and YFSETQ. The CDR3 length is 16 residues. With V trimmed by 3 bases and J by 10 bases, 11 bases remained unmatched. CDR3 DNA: TGCGCCAGCAGCTCCGGGACTAGCGGGCTAAAGGGGGAGCAGTTCTTC. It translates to CASSSGTSGLKGEQFF.

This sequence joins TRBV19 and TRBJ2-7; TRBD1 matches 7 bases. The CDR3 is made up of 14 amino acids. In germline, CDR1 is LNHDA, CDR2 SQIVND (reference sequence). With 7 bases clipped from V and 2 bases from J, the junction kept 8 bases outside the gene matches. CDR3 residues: CASMATGIPYEQYF. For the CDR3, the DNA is TGTGCCAGTATGGCGACAGGGATCCCCTACGAGCAGTACTTC.